One and the same sample provided the 2 T cell receptor beta chains below, sequenced in a study of resident and recirculating memory T cells in vitiligo. Sequencing was performed with immunoSEQ multiplex PCR; in TCRdb, only in-frame clones are kept and a portion is missing. The data show about 42,000 clones, 85% to 95% seen once. Sequences were obtained from blood. Receptors originate from a male donor with vitiligo.

The chain carries TRBV5-6 and TRBJ1-1; 7 positions agree with TRBD1. The germline gives CDR1 SGHDT, CDR2 YYEEEE. J gave up 0 bases and V 4 bases, and 3 bases lay outside the gene matches. CDR3 length equals 14 residues. CDR3 loop: CASSQDRVNTEAFF. CDR3 nucleotides: TGTGCCAGCAGCCAAGACAGGGTGAACACTGAAGCTTTCTTT.

The chain recombines TRBV7-2 with TRBJ1-2; TRBD1 is a possible D gene (6 bases). The ends were cut back, 5 bases at V and 6 bases at J, with 19 bases in the middle. The germline V gene has CDR1 SGHTA and CDR2 FQGNSA. The CDR3 covers 15 residues. CDR3 sequence reads: CASSQAADSPDGYTF. The CDR3 DNA is TGTGCCAGCAGCCAAGCCGCGGACAGCCCGGATGGCTACACCTTC. Based on the CDR3 plus reference TRBV7-2 and TRBJ1-2, the full variable domain is GAGVSQSPSNKVTEKGKDVELRCDPISGHTALYWYRQSLGQGLEFLIYFQGNSAPDKSGLPSDRFSAERTGGSVSTLTIQRTQQEDSAVYLCASSQAADSPDGYTFGSGTRLTVV.